The clone carrying this T cell receptor beta chain was recorded at least ten times. Its cognate antigen is unknown. This sample was taken from a study of T cells in Graves' hyperthyroidism and ophthalmopathy. Study-wide results and caveats: Before onset, by a median of approximately 6.2 months, the model predicted ophthalmopathy. Blood also contained most expanded thyroid clonotypes above 0.001. From stable hyperthyroidism, ophthalmopathy was separated by a 13 V-J model.

The CDR3 regions of TCR beta were amplified from RNA transcripts. First-round RT-PCR of the TCR CDR3 relied on the HTBI primer set. TCRdb processed the multiplex PCR reads anew with MiXCR; each CDR3 protein has one entry. The sample shows about 690,000 distinct CDR3 sequences, around 15% of them seen only once. The V and J ends lost 6 bases and 7 bases respectively, with 21 bases between them. The germline V gene encodes CDR1 SNHLY and CDR2 FYNNEI. The CDR3 runs 15 residues. This receptor was obtained from a man aged 50-60 years with Graves' hyperthyroidism. The sample comprised blood. The rearrangement uses TRBV2 and TRBJ1-2, with D possibly being TRBD1 (5 bases). The CDR3 region is CASSTDGLSQGGYTF. The CDR3 bases are TGTGCCAGCAGCACCGACGGTCTTTCTCAGGGTGGCTACACCTTC.